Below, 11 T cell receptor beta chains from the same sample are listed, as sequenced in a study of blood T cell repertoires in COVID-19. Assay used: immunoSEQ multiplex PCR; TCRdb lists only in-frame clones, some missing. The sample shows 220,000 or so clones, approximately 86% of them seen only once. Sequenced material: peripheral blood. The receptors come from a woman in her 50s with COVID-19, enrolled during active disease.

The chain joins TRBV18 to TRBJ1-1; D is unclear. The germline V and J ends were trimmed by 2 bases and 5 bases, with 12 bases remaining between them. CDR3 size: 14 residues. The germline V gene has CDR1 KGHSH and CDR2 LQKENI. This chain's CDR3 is CASSPVSSATEAFF. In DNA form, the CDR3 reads TGTGCCAGCTCACCAGTTTCTTCCGCGACTGAAGCTTTCTTT.

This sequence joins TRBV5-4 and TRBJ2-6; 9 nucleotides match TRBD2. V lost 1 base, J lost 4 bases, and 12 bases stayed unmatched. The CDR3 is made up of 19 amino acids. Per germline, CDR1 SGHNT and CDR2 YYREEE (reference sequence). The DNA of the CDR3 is TGTGCCAGCAGCTTGCGGGGTATTGCGGGGGGGCGAGGGGCCAACGTCCTGACTTTC. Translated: CASSLRGIAGGRGANVLTF.

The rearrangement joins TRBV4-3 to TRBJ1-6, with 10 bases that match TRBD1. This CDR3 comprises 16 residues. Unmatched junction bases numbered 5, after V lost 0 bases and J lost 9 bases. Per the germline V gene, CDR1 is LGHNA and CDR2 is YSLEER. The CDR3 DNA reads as TGCGCCAGCAGCCAAGATCGCAGGACAGGGGGTTCACCCCTCCACTTT. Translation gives CASSQDRRTGGSPLHF.

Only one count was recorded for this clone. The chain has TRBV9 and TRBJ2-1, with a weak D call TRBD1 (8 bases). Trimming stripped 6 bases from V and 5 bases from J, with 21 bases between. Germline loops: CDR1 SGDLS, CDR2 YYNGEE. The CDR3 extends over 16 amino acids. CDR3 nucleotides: TGTGCCAGCATCCACGAACAGGGGGGGGCTAACAATGAGCAGTTCTTC. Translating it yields CASIHEQGGANNEQFF.

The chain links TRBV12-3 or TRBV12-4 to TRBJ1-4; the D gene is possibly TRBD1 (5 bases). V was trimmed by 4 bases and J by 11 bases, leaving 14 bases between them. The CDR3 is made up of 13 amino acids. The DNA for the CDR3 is TGTGCCAGCAGTTGGTCGTGGGGGGTGAAACTGTTTTTT. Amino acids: CASSWSWGVKLFF.

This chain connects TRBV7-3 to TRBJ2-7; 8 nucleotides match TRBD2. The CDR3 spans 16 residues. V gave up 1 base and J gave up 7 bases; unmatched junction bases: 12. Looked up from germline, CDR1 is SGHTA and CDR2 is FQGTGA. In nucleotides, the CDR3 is TGTGCCAGCAGCTTAAGCGGTCCGCTACGGGAGGGGGAGCAGTACTTC. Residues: CASSLSGPLREGEQYF.

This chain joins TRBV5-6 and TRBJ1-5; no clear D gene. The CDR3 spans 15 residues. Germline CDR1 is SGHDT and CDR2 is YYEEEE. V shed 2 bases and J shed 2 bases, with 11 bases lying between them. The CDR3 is CASSFRGIGNQPQHF. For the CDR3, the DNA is TGTGCCAGCAGCTTCAGAGGGATAGGCAATCAGCCCCAGCATTTT.

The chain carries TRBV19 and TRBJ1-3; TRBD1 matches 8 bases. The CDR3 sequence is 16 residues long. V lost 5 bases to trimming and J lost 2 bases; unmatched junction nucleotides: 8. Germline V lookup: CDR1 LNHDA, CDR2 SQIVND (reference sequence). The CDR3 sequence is CASSPASGGAGNTIYF. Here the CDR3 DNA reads TGTGCCAGTAGTCCGGCCTCAGGGGGCGCTGGAAACACCATATATTTT. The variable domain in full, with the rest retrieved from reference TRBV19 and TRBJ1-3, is DGGITQSPKYLFRKEGQNVTLSCEQNLNHDAMYWYRQDPGQGLRLIYYSQIVNDFQKGDIAEGYSVSREKKESFPLTVTSAQKNPTAFYLCASSPASGGAGNTIYFGEGSWLTVV.

For the CDR3, the DNA is TGTGCCAGCAGCCAAGATGGGGGACTGGCTGGAAACACCATATATTTT. It translates to CASSQDGGLAGNTIYF. The chain recombines TRBV3-1 (or the pseudogene TRBV3-2) with TRBJ1-3; the D gene is possibly TRBD1 (5 bases). This CDR3 comprises 16 residues. With 0 bases removed from V and 2 bases from J, the gap between germline ends came to 11 bases. CDR1 and CDR2 (germline): LGHDT, YNNKEL (reference sequence).

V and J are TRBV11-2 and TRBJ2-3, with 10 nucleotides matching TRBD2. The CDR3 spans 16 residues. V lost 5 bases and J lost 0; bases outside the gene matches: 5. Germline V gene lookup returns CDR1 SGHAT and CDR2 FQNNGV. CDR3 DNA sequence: TGTGCCAGCAGCCCCACTAGCGGGGTTAGCACAGATACGCAGTATTTT. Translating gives CASSPTSGVSTDTQYF.

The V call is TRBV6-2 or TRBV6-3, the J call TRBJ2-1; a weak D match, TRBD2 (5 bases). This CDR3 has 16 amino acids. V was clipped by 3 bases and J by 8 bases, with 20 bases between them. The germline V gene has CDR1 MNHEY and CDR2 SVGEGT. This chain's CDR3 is CASSYNERTSPDEQFF. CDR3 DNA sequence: TGTGCCAGCAGTTATAATGAGAGGACTTCCCCTGATGAGCAGTTCTTC.